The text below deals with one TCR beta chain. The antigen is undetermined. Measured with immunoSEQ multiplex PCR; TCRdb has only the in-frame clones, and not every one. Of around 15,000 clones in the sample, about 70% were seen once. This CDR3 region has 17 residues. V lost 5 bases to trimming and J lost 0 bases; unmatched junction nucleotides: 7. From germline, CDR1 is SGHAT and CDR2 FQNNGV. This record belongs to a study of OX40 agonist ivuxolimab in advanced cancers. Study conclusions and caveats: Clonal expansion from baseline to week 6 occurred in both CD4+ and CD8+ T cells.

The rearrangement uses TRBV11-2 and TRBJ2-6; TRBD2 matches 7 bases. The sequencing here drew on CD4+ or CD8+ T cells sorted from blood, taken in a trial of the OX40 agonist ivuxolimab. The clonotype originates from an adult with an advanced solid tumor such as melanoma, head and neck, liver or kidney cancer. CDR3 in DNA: TGTGCCAGCAGCCGCGGGAGTCTAGGCTCTGGGGCCAACGTCCTGACTTTC. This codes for CASSRGSLGSGANVLTF.